Below, 13 T cell receptor beta chains from the same sample are listed, as sequenced in a study of shared clonotypes between healthy human individuals. Profiling relied on immunoSEQ multiplex PCR, and the TCRdb table lists in-frame clones only, not all of them. The table lists 2 million to 3 million clones, approximately 93% of them singletons. The specimen was naive CD4+ T cells from PBMCs. Subset described: CD45RA+ positively selected. These receptors all stem from a young man in good health. Some clones in this sample may be carry-over from other donors' samples.

The gene calls are TRBV9 and TRBJ2-5; the D call may be TRBD1 or TRBD2 (7 bases each). The CDR3 extends over 14 amino acids. Germline CDR1 is SGDLS and CDR2 is YYNGEE. The V gene lost 2 bases and the J gene lost 5 bases, with 13 bases spanning the gap. The CDR3 is CASSVNRGGETQYF. CDR3 nucleotides: TGTGCCAGCAGCGTTAACAGGGGAGGGGAGACCCAGTACTTC.

Details on this clone: Other DNA sequences within the sample encode an identical CDR3. The rearrangement links TRBV29-1 to TRBJ2-1; TRBD1 matches at 10 bases. This CDR3 is 14 amino acids long. V lost 4 bases, J lost 4 bases, and 4 bases stayed unmatched. The germline V gene encodes CDR1 SQVTM and CDR2 ANQGSEA. The CDR3 protein is CSVARDRGYNEQFF. CDR3 in DNA: TGCAGCGTTGCCCGGGACAGGGGTTACAATGAGCAGTTCTTC.

The chain uses TRBV11-2 and TRBJ1-5; 7 bases match TRBD1. With 2 bases clipped from V and 7 bases from J, the junction kept 5 bases outside the gene matches. Germline V CDR1 and CDR2: SGHAT, FQNNGV. The CDR3 spans 14 residues. The CDR3 DNA sequence: TGTGCCAGCAGCTTAAGTACAGGGGACCAGCCCCAGCATTTT. Translation gives CASSLSTGDQPQHF.

This chain links TRBV15 with TRBJ1-6; D gene ambiguous. The V and J ends lost 1 base and 0 bases respectively, with 4 bases between them. Germline CDR1 reads LNHNV; CDR2 reads YYDKDF (reference sequence). The CDR3 runs to 15 residues. CDR3 coding DNA: TGTGCCACCAGCAGAGCAGCCTCCTATAATTCACCCCTCCACTTT. Protein product: CATSRAASYNSPLHF.

This clone was picked up one time. This sequence joins TRBV27 and TRBJ2-7; a weak D match, TRBD1 (5 bases). The V gene's germline CDR1 is MNHEY and CDR2 SMNVEV (reference sequence). The CDR3 consists of 16 residues. V was clipped by 2 bases and J by 0 bases, with 14 bases between them. CDR3: CASSLAGRANSYEQYF. As DNA, the CDR3 is TGTGCCAGCAGTTTAGCTGGCAGGGCCAACTCCTACGAGCAGTACTTC.

This chain uses TRBV9 with TRBJ2-5, with D possibly called TRBD1 or TRBD2 (5 bases each). Trimming took off 4 bases at V and 1 base at J, with 17 bases between the two ends. Germline V gene sequence: CDR1 SGDLS, CDR2 YYNGEE. This CDR3 has 16 residues. In DNA form, the CDR3 reads TGTGCCAGCAGCCCCACTGAGGGGATCATCCAAGAGACCCAGTACTTC. Translating gives CASSPTEGIIQETQYF. The full variable domain, completed using reference TRBV9 and TRBJ2-5, is DSGVTQTPKHLITATGQRVTLRCSPRSGDLSVYWYQQSLDQGLQFLIQYYNGEERAKGNILERFSAQQFPDLHSELNLSSLELGDSALYFCASSPTEGIIQETQYFGPGTRLLVL.

V and J are TRBV10-3 and TRBJ2-3, with a weak D call TRBD1 (6 bases). Between the trimmed V and J ends, which lost 6 bases and 2 bases, there was a span of 18 bases. The CDR3 spans 16 residues. Germline assignment: CDR1 ENHRY and CDR2 SYGVKD. The CDR3 loop reads CAISHLAQGPTDTQYF. The DNA for the CDR3 is TGTGCCATCAGCCACCTAGCACAGGGACCCACAGATACGCAGTATTTT.

The chain uses TRBV4-1 and TRBJ1-3; perhaps TRBD1 as D (5 bases). Trimming removed 0 bases from V and 2 bases from J, with 8 bases in between. The CDR3 loop spans 15 amino acids. CDR1 is MGHRA, CDR2 YSYEKL, per germline. This CDR3 reads CASSQDVRAGNTIYF. For the CDR3, the DNA is TGCGCCAGCAGCCAAGATGTCAGGGCTGGAAACACCATATATTTT.

This sequence joins TRBV19 and TRBJ2-1, with 13 nucleotides matching TRBD2. This CDR3 spans 15 amino acids. Trimming cost V 5 bases and J 3 bases; bases outside gene matches: 1. CDR1 and CDR2 (germline): LNHDA, SQIVND (reference sequence). CDR3 residues: CASSGTSGIYNEQFF. As DNA, the CDR3 is TGTGCCAGTAGTGGGACTAGCGGGATCTACAATGAGCAGTTCTTC.

J is TRBJ1-4 and V is TRBV2; D unclear. The germline gives CDR1 SNHLY, CDR2 FYNNEI. The CDR3 is 16 residues long. Between the trimmed V and J ends, which lost 1 base and 0 bases, there was a span of 9 bases. The DNA of the CDR3 is TGTGCCAGCAGTGAAGTCGCTGTTGCAACTAATGAAAAACTGTTTTTT. This codes for CASSEVAVATNEKLFF.

The rearrangement uses TRBV7-2 and TRBJ1-1; D is undetermined. Trimming removed 2 bases from V and 13 bases from J, with 14 bases in between. The germline V gene encodes CDR1 SGHTA and CDR2 FQGNSA. This CDR3 is built from 12 residues. CDR3 residues: CASSLPWGVGFF. The CDR3 DNA is TGTGCCAGCAGCTTACCCTGGGGTGTTGGTTTCTTT.

The rearrangement links TRBV10-3 to TRBJ2-1; no clear D gene. The CDR3 extends over 15 amino acids. Trimming removed 3 bases from V and 6 bases from J, with 15 bases in between. Germline lookup yields CDR1 ENHRY and CDR2 SYGVKD. The CDR3 protein is CAISERVWRSNEQFF. CDR3 bases: TGTGCCATCAGTGAAAGGGTCTGGCGCTCCAATGAGCAGTTCTTC.

The J gene is TRBJ2-5, the V gene TRBV11-1, with D possibly being TRBD2 (6 bases). The CDR3 consists of 16 residues. V gave up 2 bases and J gave up 0 bases, with 13 bases separating them. Germline CDR1 is SGHAT and CDR2 is FQDESV (reference sequence). As DNA, the CDR3 is TGTGCCAGCAGCTTACCTTACGGAGGGTACCAAGAGACCCAGTACTTC. This gives the protein CASSLPYGGYQETQYF.